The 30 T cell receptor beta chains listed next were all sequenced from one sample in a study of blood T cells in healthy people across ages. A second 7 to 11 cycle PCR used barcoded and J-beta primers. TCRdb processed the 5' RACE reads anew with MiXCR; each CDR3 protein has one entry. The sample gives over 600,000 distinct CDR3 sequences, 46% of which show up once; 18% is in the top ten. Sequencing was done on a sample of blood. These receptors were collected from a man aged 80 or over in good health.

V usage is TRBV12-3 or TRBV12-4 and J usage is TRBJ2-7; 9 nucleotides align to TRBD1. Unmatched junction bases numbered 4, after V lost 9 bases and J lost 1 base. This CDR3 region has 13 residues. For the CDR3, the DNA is TGTGCCAGTCCGGGACAGGGTTCCTACGAGCAGTACTTC. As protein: CASPGQGSYEQYF.

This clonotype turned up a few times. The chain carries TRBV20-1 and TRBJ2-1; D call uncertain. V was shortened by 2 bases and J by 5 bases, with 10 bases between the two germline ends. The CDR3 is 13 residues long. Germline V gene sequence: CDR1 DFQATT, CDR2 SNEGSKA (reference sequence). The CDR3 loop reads CSARPQLDNEQFF. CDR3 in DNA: TGCAGTGCTAGACCACAACTCGACAATGAGCAGTTCTTC.

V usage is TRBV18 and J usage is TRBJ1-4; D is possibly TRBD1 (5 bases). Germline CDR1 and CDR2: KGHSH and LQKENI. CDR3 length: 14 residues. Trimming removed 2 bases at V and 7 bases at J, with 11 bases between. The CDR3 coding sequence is TGTGCCAGCTCACCAGGGGGGAGTTCTGAAAAACTGTTTTTT. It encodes CASSPGGSSEKLFF.

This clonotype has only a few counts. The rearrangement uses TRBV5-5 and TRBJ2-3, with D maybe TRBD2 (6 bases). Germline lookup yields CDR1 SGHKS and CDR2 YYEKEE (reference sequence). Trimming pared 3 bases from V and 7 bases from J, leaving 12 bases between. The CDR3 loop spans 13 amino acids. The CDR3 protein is CASSWEWTNTQYF. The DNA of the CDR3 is TGTGCCAGCAGCTGGGAGTGGACTAATACGCAGTATTTT.

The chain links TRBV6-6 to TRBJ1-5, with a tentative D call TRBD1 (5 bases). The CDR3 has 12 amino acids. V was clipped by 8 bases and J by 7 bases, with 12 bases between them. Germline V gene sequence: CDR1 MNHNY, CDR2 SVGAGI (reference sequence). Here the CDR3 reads CASQGFRQPQHF. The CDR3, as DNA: TGTGCCAGCCAGGGTTTTCGGCAGCCCCAGCATTTT.

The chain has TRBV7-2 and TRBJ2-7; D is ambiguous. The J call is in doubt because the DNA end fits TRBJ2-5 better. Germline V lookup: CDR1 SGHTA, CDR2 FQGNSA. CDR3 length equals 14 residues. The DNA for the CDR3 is TGTGCCAGCAGCTTAGATGGTGGCGGAGAGACCCAGTACTTC. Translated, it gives CASSLDGGGETQYF.

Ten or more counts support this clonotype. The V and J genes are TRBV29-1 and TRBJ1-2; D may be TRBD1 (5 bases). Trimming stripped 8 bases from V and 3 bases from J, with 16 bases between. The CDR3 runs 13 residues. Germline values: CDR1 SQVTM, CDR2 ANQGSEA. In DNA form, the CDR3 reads TGCAGCTCGTCTAAGGGGTCAGACTATGGCTACACCTTC. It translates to CSSSKGSDYGYTF.

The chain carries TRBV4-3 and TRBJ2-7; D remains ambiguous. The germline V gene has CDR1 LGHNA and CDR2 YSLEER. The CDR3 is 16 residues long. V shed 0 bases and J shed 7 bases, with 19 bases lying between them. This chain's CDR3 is CASSQDQRRVGDEQYF. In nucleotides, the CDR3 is TGCGCCAGCAGCCAAGATCAGCGAAGGGTGGGCGATGAGCAGTACTTC.

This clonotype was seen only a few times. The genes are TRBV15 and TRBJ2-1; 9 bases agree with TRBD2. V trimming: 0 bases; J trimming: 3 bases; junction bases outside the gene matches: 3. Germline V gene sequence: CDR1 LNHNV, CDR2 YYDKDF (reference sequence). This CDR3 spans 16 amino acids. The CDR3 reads CATSRDGSGSYNEQFF. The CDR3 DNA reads TGTGCCACCAGCAGAGATGGTAGCGGGAGCTACAATGAGCAGTTCTTC.

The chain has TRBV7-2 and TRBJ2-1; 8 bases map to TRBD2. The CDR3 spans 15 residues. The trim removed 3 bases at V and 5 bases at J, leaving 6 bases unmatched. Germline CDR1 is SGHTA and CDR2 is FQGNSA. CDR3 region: CASSFTGTSNNEQFF. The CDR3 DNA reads TGTGCCAGCAGCTTTACCGGGACTAGTAACAATGAGCAGTTCTTC.

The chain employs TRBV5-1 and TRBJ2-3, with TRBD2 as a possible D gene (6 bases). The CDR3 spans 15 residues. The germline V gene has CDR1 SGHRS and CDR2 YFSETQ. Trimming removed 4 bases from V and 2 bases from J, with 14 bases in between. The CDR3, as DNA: TGCGCCAGCAGCCTTGCGACTAGTAACACAGATACGCAGTATTTT. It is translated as CASSLATSNTDTQYF.

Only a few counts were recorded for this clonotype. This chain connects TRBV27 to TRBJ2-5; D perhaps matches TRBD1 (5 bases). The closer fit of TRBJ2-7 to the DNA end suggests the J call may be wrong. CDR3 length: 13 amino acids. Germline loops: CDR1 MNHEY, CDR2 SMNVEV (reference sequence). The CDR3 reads CASSLLTDGEQYF. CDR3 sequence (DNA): TGTGCCAGCAGTTTATTGACAGACGGCGAGCAGTACTTC.

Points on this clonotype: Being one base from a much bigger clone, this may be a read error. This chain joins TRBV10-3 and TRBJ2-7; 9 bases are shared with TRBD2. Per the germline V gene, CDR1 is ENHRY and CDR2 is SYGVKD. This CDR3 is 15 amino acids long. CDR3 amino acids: CAIGDWREGSYEQYF. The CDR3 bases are TGTGCCATCGGTGATTGGCGGGAGGGATCCTACGAGCAGTACTTC.

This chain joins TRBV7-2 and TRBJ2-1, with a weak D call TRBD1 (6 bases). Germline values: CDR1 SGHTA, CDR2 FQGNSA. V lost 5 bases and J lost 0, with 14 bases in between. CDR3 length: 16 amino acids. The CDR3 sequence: CASSQDSYSSYNEQFF. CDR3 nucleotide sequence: TGTGCCAGCAGCCAGGACAGTTATAGCTCCTACAATGAGCAGTTCTTC.

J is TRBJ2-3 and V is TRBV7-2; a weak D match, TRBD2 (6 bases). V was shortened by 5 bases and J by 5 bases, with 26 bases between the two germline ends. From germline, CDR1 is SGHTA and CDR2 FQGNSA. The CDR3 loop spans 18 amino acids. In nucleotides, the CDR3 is TGTGCCAGCAGCCCCCGAGGTAGCAGGAGGGCCTCTGGAGATACGCAGTATTTT. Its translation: CASSPRGSRRASGDTQYF.

The CDR3 DNA reads as TGTGCCAGCAGTGAATCGACTAGCGGGGGGTCAGATACGCAGTATTTT. Translation: CASSESTSGGSDTQYF. The chain uses TRBV6-4 and TRBJ2-3; the match to TRBD2 covers 13 bases. After removal of 3 bases from V and 4 bases from J, the junction contained 4 bases not matched to a gene. The CDR3 sequence is 16 residues long. Germline V gene data show CDR1 as MRHNA and CDR2 as SNTAGT.

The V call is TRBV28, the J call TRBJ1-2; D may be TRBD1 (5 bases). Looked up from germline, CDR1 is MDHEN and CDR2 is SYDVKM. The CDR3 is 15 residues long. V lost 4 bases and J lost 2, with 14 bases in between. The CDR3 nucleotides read TGTGCCAGCAGTTCGGGGCAGCAACCGAACTATGGCTACACCTTC. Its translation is CASSSGQQPNYGYTF.

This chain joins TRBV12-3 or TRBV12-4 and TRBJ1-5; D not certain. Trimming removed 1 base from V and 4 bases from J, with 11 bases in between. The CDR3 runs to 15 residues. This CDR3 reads CASSLGGGRNQPQHF. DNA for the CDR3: TGTGCCAGCAGTTTAGGTGGAGGGAGGAATCAGCCCCAGCATTTT.

The CDR3 reads CASSISSGSHNEQFF. CDR3 DNA: TGTGCCAGTAGTATAAGTAGCGGGAGCCACAATGAGCAGTTCTTC. The chain combines TRBV19 with TRBJ2-1; 9 bases agree with TRBD2. With 2 bases clipped from V and 5 bases from J, the junction kept 4 bases outside the gene matches. There are 15 residues in the CDR3. Germline V lookup: CDR1 LNHDA, CDR2 SQIVND (reference sequence). Full variable domain (missing parts from reference TRBV19 and TRBJ2-1): DGGITQSPKYLFRKEGQNVTLSCEQNLNHDAMYWYRQDPGQGLRLIYYSQIVNDFQKGDIAEGYSVSREKKESFPLTVTSAQKNPTAFYLCASSISSGSHNEQFFGPGTRLTVL.

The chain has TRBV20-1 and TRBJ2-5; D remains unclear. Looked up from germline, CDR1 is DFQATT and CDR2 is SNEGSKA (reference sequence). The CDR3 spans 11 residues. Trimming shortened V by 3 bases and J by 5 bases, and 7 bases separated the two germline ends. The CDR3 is CSASRPETQYF. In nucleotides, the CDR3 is TGCAGTGCTAGCCGGCCCGAGACCCAGTACTTC.

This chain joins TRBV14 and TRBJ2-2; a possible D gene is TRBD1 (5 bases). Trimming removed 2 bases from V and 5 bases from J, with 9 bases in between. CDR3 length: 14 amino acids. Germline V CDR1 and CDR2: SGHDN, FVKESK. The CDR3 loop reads CASSQFGATGELFF. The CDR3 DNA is TGTGCCAGCAGCCAATTTGGGGCGACCGGGGAGCTGTTTTTT.

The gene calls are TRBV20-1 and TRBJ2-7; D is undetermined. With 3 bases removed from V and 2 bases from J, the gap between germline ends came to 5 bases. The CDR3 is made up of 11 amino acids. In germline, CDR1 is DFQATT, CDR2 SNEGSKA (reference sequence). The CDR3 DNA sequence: TGCAGTGCTAGTCCTACCTACGAGCAGTACTTC. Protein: CSASPTYEQYF.

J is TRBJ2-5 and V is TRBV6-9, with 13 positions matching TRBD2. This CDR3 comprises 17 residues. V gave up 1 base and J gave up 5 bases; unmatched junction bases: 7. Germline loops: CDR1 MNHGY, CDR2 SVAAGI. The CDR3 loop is CASSYFRTSGRSETQYF. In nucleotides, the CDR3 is TGTGCCAGCAGTTATTTTCGGACTAGCGGGAGATCTGAGACCCAGTACTTC.

In DNA form, the CDR3 reads TGTGCCAGCAGCTCCCCGGGACACCTAAACTATGGCTACACCTTC. Translating it yields CASSSPGHLNYGYTF. The J gene is TRBJ1-2, the V gene TRBV12-3 or TRBV12-4; TRBD1 is a possible D gene (6 bases). This CDR3 comprises 15 residues. With 6 bases removed from V and 2 bases from J, the gap between germline ends came to 16 bases.

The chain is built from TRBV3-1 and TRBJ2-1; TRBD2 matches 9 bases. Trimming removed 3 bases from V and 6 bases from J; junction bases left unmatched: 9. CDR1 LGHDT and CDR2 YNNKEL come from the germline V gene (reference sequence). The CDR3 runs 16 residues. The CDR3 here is CASSHPTSGNPNEQFF. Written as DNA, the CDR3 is TGTGCCAGCAGCCACCCGACTAGCGGTAACCCCAATGAGCAGTTCTTC.

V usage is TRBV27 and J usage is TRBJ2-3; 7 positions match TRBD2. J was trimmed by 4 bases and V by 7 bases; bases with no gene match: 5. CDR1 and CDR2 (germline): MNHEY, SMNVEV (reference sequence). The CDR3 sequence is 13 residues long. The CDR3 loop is CASTERGSDTQYF. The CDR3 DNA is TGTGCCAGCACTGAGCGGGGATCAGATACGCAGTATTTT.

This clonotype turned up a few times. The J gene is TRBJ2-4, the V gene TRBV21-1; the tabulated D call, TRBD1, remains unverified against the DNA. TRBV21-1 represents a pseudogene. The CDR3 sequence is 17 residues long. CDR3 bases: TGTGCCAGCAGCTTCTGGACAGGGGCGCTAGCCAAAAACATTCAGTACTTC. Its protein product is CASSFWTGALAKNIQYF.

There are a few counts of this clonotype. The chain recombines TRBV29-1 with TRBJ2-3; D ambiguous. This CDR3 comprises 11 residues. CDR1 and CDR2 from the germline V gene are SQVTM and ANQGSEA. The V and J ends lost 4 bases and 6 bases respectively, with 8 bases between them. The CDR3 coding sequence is TGCAGCGTTGTGGCGACGGATACGCAGTATTTT. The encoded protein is CSVVATDTQYF.

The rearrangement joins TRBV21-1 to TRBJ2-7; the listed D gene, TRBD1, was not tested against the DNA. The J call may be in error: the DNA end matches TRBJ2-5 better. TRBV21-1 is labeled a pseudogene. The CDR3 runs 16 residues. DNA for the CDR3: TGTGCCAGCAGCAAAAACAGGACAGGGGGCGAAGAGACCCAGTACTTC. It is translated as CASSKNRTGGEETQYF.

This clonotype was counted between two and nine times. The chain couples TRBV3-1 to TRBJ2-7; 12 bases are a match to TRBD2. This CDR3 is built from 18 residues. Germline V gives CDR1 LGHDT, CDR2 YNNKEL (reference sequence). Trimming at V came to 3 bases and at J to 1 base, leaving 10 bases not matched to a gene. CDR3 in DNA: TGTGCCAGCAGCCACCGTGCGGCTAGCGGGAGGGGGTCCTACGAGCAGTACTTC. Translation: CASSHRAASGRGSYEQYF.